Listed here are 31 T cell receptor beta chains from one sample, sequenced in a study of blood T cells in healthy people across ages (dated by TCRdb to the mid-2010s). The library came from 5' RACE. The instrument given in TCRdb is Illumina HiSeq 2500. The second PCR ran for about 7 to 11 cycles and used a J-beta primer mix along with a sample-barcoded 5' primer. In-frame beta chains were kept once TCRdb had trimmed the public reads at Q25 with fastp and called clones with MiXCR. Rows matching on CDR3 protein sequence are summarized as one entry with the most common DNA and genes. The sample contains about 1.8 million distinct CDR3 sequences, around half of them found a single time. The ten largest account for 2% to 2.5% of the sample. Sequencing was done on a sample of blood. These receptors were obtained from a woman in her 40s in good health.

The V gene is TRBV6-2 or TRBV6-3, the J gene TRBJ2-7; TRBD1 agrees at 8 bases. Germline V lookup: CDR1 MNHEY, CDR2 SVGEGT. This CDR3 contains 16 residues. The V gene end was trimmed by 4 bases and the J gene end by 0 bases; junction bases not matched to a gene: 8. CDR3 DNA: TGTGCCAGCAGTTCGGAACGGACAGGGAGCTCCTACGAGCAGTACTTC. Translation gives CASSSERTGSSYEQYF.

This clonotype has more than one count but fewer than ten. V gene TRBV6-6 combines with J gene TRBJ2-7; D uncertain. The V end lost 1 base, the J end lost 7 bases, and 5 bases lay between the germline ends. This CDR3 has 11 residues. From germline, CDR1 is MNHNY and CDR2 SVGAGI (reference sequence). CDR3 DNA sequence: TGTGCCAGCAGTTACTTAGTTGAGCAGTACTTC. Its protein product is CASSYLVEQYF.

CDR3 sequence: CASSWGLAGNYNEQFF. The CDR3, as DNA: TGCGCCAGCAGCTGGGGACTAGCGGGGAACTACAATGAGCAGTTCTTC. The chain employs TRBV5-1 and TRBJ2-1, with 13 bases that match TRBD2. The germline V gene has CDR1 SGHRS and CDR2 YFSETQ. CDR3 size: 16 residues. V was clipped by 3 bases and J by 3 bases; unmatched bases: 3.

The J gene is TRBJ1-2, the V gene TRBV28; no clear D. The germline CDR1 and CDR2 sequences are MDHEN and SYDVKM. The CDR3 consists of 13 residues. V lost 6 bases and J 4 bases, leaving 12 bases between the germline ends. The CDR3 is CASSPKSSYGYTF. CDR3 bases: TGTGCCAGCAGCCCTAAGAGTTCCTATGGCTACACCTTC.

The chain is built from TRBV5-1 and TRBJ1-1, with D unresolved. V lost 5 bases to trimming and J lost 5 bases, with 7 bases between them. The CDR3 totals 11 residues. Germline V lookup: CDR1 SGHRS, CDR2 YFSETQ. CDR3 nucleotide sequence: TGCGCCAGCAGACTACTTACTGAAGCTTTCTTT. Amino acid sequence: CASRLLTEAFF. Full variable domain (rest looked up from reference TRBV5-1 and TRBJ1-1): KAGVTQTPRYLIKTRGQQVTLSCSPISGHRSVSWYQQTPGQGLQFLFEYFSETQRNKGNFPGRFSGRQFSNSRSEMNVSTLELGDSALYLCASRLLTEAFFGQGTRLTVV.

The chain couples TRBV20-1 to TRBJ2-3; unclear D gene. V lost 5 bases and J lost 1, with 7 bases in between. Per the germline V gene, CDR1 is DFQATT and CDR2 is SNEGSKA (reference sequence). This CDR3 is built from 12 residues. The CDR3 spells CSALPGTDTQYF. Here the CDR3 DNA reads TGCAGTGCTCTTCCGGGCACAGATACGCAGTATTTT.

The chain is built from TRBV6-2 or TRBV6-3 and TRBJ2-4, with D possibly matching TRBD1 (6 bases). There are 15 residues in the CDR3. Germline loops: CDR1 MNHEY, CDR2 SVGEGT. Trimming removed 3 bases from V and 3 bases from J, with 12 bases in between. The CDR3 spells CASSYKGDIKNIQYF. In DNA, the CDR3 is TGTGCCAGCAGTTATAAGGGGGATATCAAAAACATTCAGTACTTC.

This chain uses TRBV27 with TRBJ2-3; 11 bases are shared with TRBD2. Germline-derived CDR1 and CDR2 are MNHEY and SMNVEV (reference sequence). V shed 5 bases and J 1 base; nucleotides not matched to a gene: 14. The CDR3 length is 19 residues. The CDR3 spells CASSPYRLAGGSRTDTQYF. The CDR3, as DNA: TGTGCCAGCAGTCCCTACCGGTTAGCGGGGGGGAGTCGCACAGATACGCAGTATTTT.

As concerns this clonotype: This may be a read error, as it is one base from a much larger clone. The J gene is TRBJ2-3, the V gene TRBV5-1, with a possible D match to TRBD1 (5 bases). The germline V and J ends were trimmed by 1 base and 1 base, with 13 bases remaining between them. Germline V gives CDR1 SGHRS, CDR2 YFSETQ. The CDR3 spans 16 residues. CDR3: CASSLTGRPGTDTQYF. For the CDR3, the DNA is TGCGCCAGCAGCTTGACAGGAAGACCTGGCACAGATACGCAGTATTTT.

The rearrangement links TRBV7-9 to TRBJ1-4; a weak D match, TRBD1 (5 bases). V lost 5 bases to trimming and J lost 7 bases, with 20 bases between them. Germline lookup yields CDR1 SEHNR and CDR2 FQNEAQ (reference sequence). This CDR3 comprises 16 residues. As DNA, the CDR3 is TGTGCCAGCAGCAGAACCACAGGAGCCAGTGGTGAAAAACTGTTTTTT. Translating gives CASSRTTGASGEKLFF.

The J gene is TRBJ2-7, the V gene TRBV5-5; no firm D call. CDR1 is SGHKS, CDR2 YYEKEE, per germline (reference sequence). Trimming took off 0 bases at V and 2 bases at J, with 9 bases between the two ends. There are 14 residues in the CDR3. CDR3 sequence: CASSLGRPTYEQYF. In nucleotides, the CDR3 is TGTGCCAGCAGCTTGGGGCGGCCTACCTACGAGCAGTACTTC.

This chain connects TRBV14 to TRBJ1-4; D possibly corresponds to TRBD1 (5 bases). The CDR3 covers 14 residues. The V end lost 2 bases, the J end lost 7 bases, and 11 bases lay between the germline ends. The V gene's germline CDR1 is SGHDN and CDR2 FVKESK. The CDR3 loop is CASSQSSGAEKLFF. In nucleotides, the CDR3 is TGTGCCAGCAGCCAAAGTAGTGGGGCTGAAAAACTGTTTTTT.

There are a few counts of this clonotype. CDR3 amino acids: CASSLAGSRGETQYF. The CDR3 nucleotides read TGTGCCAGCAGCTTAGCAGGGTCGAGGGGAGAGACCCAGTACTTC. The V call is TRBV7-2, the J call TRBJ2-5; D is possibly TRBD1 or TRBD2 (5 bases each). V lost 0 bases, J lost 4 bases, and 12 bases lay in between. CDR3 length: 15 amino acids. Germline CDR1 SGHTA, CDR2 FQGNSA.

This clonotype was observed a few times. The chain has TRBV19 and TRBJ2-3, with 8 bases lining up with TRBD2. Germline V gene sequence: CDR1 LNHDA, CDR2 SQIVND (reference sequence). V dropped 5 bases and J dropped 6; count of bases not matched to a gene: 7. CDR3 size: 14 residues. CDR3 nucleotides: TGTGCCAGTAGTTTCGGGACTAGGCCGGATACGCAGTATTTT. This sequence encodes CASSFGTRPDTQYF.

This chain uses TRBV28 with TRBJ1-2; D is ambiguous. The germline CDR1 and CDR2 sequences are MDHEN and SYDVKM. The CDR3 loop spans 15 amino acids. Trimming stripped 4 bases from V and 4 bases from J, with 16 bases between. CDR3 nucleotides: TGTGCCAGCAGTTGGGTTACGGGTACGGGCTATGGCTACACCTTC. It specifies CASSWVTGTGYGYTF.

The chain has TRBV20-1 and TRBJ2-7; D unresolved. The germline V gene has CDR1 DFQATT and CDR2 SNEGSKA (reference sequence). Trimming shortened V by 1 base and J by 3 bases, and 4 bases separated the two germline ends. The CDR3 totals 11 residues. The CDR3 protein is CSARGFYEQYF. The CDR3 nucleotides read TGCAGTGCTAGAGGTTTCTACGAGCAGTACTTC.

This chain connects TRBV5-1 to TRBJ2-3; weak D call: TRBD1 (6 bases). Germline V gene sequence: CDR1 SGHRS, CDR2 YFSETQ. The CDR3 spans 14 residues. Trimming removed 2 bases at V and 6 bases at J, with 13 bases between. The CDR3 loop reads CASSLEVGADTQYF. CDR3 bases: TGCGCCAGCAGCTTAGAAGTGGGGGCCGATACGCAGTATTTT.

The sample holds one count of this clonotype. This sequence joins TRBV27 and TRBJ2-6; D possibly corresponds to TRBD1 (5 bases). The germline V and J ends were trimmed by 2 bases and 0 bases, with 29 bases remaining between them. CDR3 length: 23 amino acids. CDR1 MNHEY and CDR2 SMNVEV come from the germline V gene (reference sequence). Here the CDR3 DNA reads TGTGCCAGCAGTTTAACATCGACACGCCCACTGCAAGGGGATAGCTCTGGGGCCAACGTCCTGACTTTC. As protein: CASSLTSTRPLQGDSSGANVLTF.

The table lists this clonotype with a few counts. This chain joins TRBV5-1 and TRBJ1-5; no firm D call. The CDR3 consists of 15 residues. V lost 4 bases to trimming and J lost 4 bases, with 15 bases between them. CDR1 and CDR2 from the germline V gene are SGHRS and YFSETQ. As DNA, the CDR3 is TGCGCCAGCAGCCCGGGAGACCGTTTTAATCAGCCCCAGCATTTT. Translated: CASSPGDRFNQPQHF.

The gene calls are TRBV12-3 or TRBV12-4 and TRBJ2-1; no reliable D call. Trimming took 5 bases from V and 0 from J, leaving 11 bases between them. The CDR3 covers 15 residues. This CDR3 reads CASSRVVSSYNEQFF. The DNA of the CDR3 is TGTGCCAGCAGTAGGGTTGTAAGCTCCTACAATGAGCAGTTCTTC.

The genes are TRBV2 and TRBJ2-5; D is uncertain. V lost 2 bases and J lost 4, with 14 bases in between. The CDR3 runs to 15 residues. CDR1 is SNHLY, CDR2 FYNNEI, per germline. The CDR3, as DNA: TGTGCCAGCAGTGAAAGGGCCCGGGTACGAGAGACCCAGTACTTC. Translation gives CASSERARVRETQYF.

This rearrangement joins TRBV7-2 to TRBJ2-7; 10 bases are shared with TRBD2. Germline loops: CDR1 SGHTA, CDR2 FQGNSA. The CDR3 runs to 15 residues. With V trimmed by 3 bases and J by 7 bases, 9 bases remained unmatched. The CDR3 sequence: CASSFREAGGSEQYF. CDR3 DNA sequence: TGTGCCAGCAGCTTCCGGGAAGCGGGGGGGTCTGAGCAGTACTTC.

This chain uses TRBV5-1 with TRBJ2-5, with TRBD1 identical over 10 bases. V gave up 4 bases and J gave up 4 bases; unmatched junction bases: 7. This CDR3 is built from 15 residues. Germline CDR1 is SGHRS and CDR2 is YFSETQ. The CDR3: CASSLWGQGSETQYF. The DNA for the CDR3 is TGCGCCAGCAGCCTTTGGGGACAGGGGTCAGAGACCCAGTACTTC.

The table lists this clonotype with a few counts. The chain recombines TRBV7-8 with TRBJ2-7; D is tentatively TRBD1 or TRBD2 (5 bases each). CDR1 is SGHVS, CDR2 FQNEAQ, per germline. V lost 3 bases to trimming and J lost 1 base, with 16 bases between them. The CDR3 sequence is 16 residues long. CDR3 DNA: TGTGCCAGCAGCTTCACACCGGGACGGACTTCCTACGAGCAGTACTTC. Translated: CASSFTPGRTSYEQYF. Full variable domain (rest looked up from reference TRBV7-8 and TRBJ2-7): GAGVSQSPRYKVAKRGQDVALRCDPISGHVSLFWYQQALGQGPEFLTYFQNEAQLDKSGLPSDRFFAERPEGSVSTLKIQRTQQEDSAVYLCASSFTPGRTSYEQYFGPGTRLTVT.

The rearrangement links TRBV20-1 to TRBJ1-2; D remains ambiguous. Trimming shortened V by 5 bases and J by 0 bases, and 10 bases separated the two germline ends. Germline CDR1 and CDR2: DFQATT and SNEGSKA (reference sequence). This CDR3 is 13 amino acids long. The CDR3 region has the DNA TGCAGTGCTGTTTACATTGCTAACTATGGCTACACCTTC. Protein product: CSAVYIANYGYTF.

The V and J genes are TRBV25-1 and TRBJ1-6, with no clear D. Trimming removed 1 base at V and 7 bases at J, with 14 bases between. The CDR3 is made up of 16 amino acids. Germline values: CDR1 MGHDK, CDR2 SYGVNS. CDR3 in amino acids: CASSESGGRLNSPLHF. The CDR3 DNA reads TGTGCCAGCAGTGAATCAGGAGGCAGGCTGAATTCACCCCTCCACTTT.

About this clonotype: The junction differs from germline at one of its ends, possibly a read error. The chain has TRBV7-9 and TRBJ2-4, with D perhaps TRBD1 (6 bases). Germline values: CDR1 SEHNR, CDR2 FQNEAQ (reference sequence). The length of the CDR3 is 15 residues. CDR3 residues: CACSLSVGGWDIQYF. The CDR3 DNA reads as TGTGCCTGCAGCTTAAGCGTTGGGGGCTGGGACATTCAGTACTTC.

This clonotype was seen more than once but under ten times. The rearrangement links TRBV6-2 or TRBV6-3 to TRBJ1-2; TRBD1 is a possible D gene (5 bases). V dropped 7 bases and J dropped 0 bases, with 12 bases sitting between them. The germline gives CDR1 MNHEY, CDR2 SVGEGT. The CDR3 runs 14 residues. CDR3 protein: CASNRQLANYGYTF. CDR3 nucleotide sequence: TGTGCCAGCAACCGACAGCTCGCTAACTATGGCTACACCTTC.

V and J are TRBV5-1 and TRBJ2-5; D gene ambiguous. This CDR3 has 14 residues. Trimming took off 2 bases at V and 2 bases at J, with 10 bases between the two ends. CDR1 and CDR2 from the germline V gene are SGHRS and YFSETQ. CDR3 sequence reads: CASSFVTKQETQYF. As DNA, the CDR3 is TGCGCCAGCAGCTTTGTGACAAAACAAGAGACCCAGTACTTC.

CDR3 protein: CASSDNRAPYEQYF. The CDR3 region has the DNA TGTGCCAGCAGCGATAACAGGGCCCCCTACGAGCAGTACTTC. The J gene is TRBJ2-7, the V gene TRBV13; D perhaps matches TRBD1 (6 bases). Germline V CDR1 and CDR2: PRHDT, FYEKMQ (reference sequence). Trimming removed 5 bases from V and 2 bases from J, with 13 bases in between. This CDR3 contains 14 residues.

This chain links TRBV9 with TRBJ1-2; D not certain. Between the trimmed V and J ends, which lost 0 bases and 5 bases, there was a span of 11 bases. Germline CDR1 and CDR2: SGDLS and YYNGEE. The CDR3 has 14 residues. CDR3 sequence reads: CASSVEDGGYGYTF. The DNA of the CDR3 is TGTGCCAGCAGCGTAGAGGATGGAGGTTATGGCTACACCTTC.